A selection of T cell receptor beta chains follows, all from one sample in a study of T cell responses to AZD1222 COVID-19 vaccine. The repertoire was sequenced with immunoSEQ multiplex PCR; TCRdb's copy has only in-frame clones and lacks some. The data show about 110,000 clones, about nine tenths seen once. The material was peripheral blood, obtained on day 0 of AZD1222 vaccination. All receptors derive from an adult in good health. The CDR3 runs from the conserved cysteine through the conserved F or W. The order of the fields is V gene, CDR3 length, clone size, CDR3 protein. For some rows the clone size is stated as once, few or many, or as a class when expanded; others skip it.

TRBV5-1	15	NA	CASSLGGTGNYGYTF
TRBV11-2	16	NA	CASSLAGLAGAGELFF
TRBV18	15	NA	CASSPGRTPGNIQYF
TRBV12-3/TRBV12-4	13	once	CASSIDRAYEQYF
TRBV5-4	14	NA	CASSSETGGYGYTF
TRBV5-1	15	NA	CASSLVGAGGGEQYF
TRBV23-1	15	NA	CASSPSGGANTEAFF
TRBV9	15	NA	CASSESGSSYNEQFF
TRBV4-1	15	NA	CASSPLTGTSREAFF
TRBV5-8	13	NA	CASSLAEGTRAFF
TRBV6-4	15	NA	CARFVRDRGSQPQHF
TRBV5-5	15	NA	CASSLVQQANYGYTF
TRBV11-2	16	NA	CASSLGVSVSGNTIYF
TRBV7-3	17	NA	CASSHGQGRVGNTEAFF
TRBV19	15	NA	CASSDQTGGNEKLFF
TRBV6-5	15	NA	CASKYGTAGNTEAFF
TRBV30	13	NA	CAWNLGGGHEQYF
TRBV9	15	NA	CASSVGTNFPYEQYF
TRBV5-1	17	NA	CASSLQAQRGINTEAFF
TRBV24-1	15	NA	CATSDPGTGIDTQYF
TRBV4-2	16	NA	CASSREAAVRSYEQYF
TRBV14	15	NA	CASSQGPWDSYEQYF
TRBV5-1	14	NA	CASSLRDVRAEAFF
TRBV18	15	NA	CASSPSEGWAYEQYF
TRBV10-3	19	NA	CATLSGLAGGRGGTDTQYF
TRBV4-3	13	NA	CASSAGGMYGYTF
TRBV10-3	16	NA	CAISFEKENPYYGYTF
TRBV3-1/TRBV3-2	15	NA	CASSQALAGAYEQYF
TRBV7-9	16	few	CASSLVRTGIGGELFF
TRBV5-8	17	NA	CASSPRVRGLGNQPQHF
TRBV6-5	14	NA	CASRPSVSGYGYTF
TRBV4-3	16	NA	CASSPTGLAFTDTQYF
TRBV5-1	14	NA	CASSSGTLNTEAFF
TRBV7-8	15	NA	CASSRLRLGLNEQFF
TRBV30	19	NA	CAWIPIRGQAKFSGNTIYF
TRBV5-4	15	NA	CASSLGSPMNTEAFF
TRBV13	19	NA	CASSLGRGPGQGRNQPQHF
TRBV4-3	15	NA	CASSQDNLEGSPLHF
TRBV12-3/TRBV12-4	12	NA	CASSFSYETQYF
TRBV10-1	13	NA	CASNGGADNEQFF
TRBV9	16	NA	CASSVGGAGYTDTQYF